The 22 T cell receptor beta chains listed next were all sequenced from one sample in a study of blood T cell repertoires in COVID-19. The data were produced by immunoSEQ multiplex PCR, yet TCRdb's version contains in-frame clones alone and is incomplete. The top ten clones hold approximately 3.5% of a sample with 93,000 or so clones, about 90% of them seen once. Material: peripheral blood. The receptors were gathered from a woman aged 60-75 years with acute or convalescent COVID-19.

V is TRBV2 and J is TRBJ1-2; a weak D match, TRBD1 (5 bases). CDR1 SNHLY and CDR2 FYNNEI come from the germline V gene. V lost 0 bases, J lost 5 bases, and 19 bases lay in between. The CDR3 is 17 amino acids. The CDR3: CASSEAGGKAFLYGYTF. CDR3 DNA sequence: TGTGCCAGCAGTGAAGCGGGGGGGAAGGCCTTCCTATATGGCTACACCTTC.

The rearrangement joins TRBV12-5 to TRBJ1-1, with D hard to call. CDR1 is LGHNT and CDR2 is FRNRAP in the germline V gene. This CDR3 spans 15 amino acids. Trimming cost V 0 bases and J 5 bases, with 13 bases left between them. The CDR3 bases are TGTGCTAGTGGTTTGGTACTCCCTAGAGGAACTGAAGCTTTCTTT. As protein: CASGLVLPRGTEAFF. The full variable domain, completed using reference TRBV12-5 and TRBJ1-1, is DARVTQTPRHKVTEMGQEVTMRCQPILGHNTVFWYRQTMMQGLELLAYFRNRAPLDDSGMPKDRFSAEMPDATLATLKIQPSEPRDSAVYFCASGLVLPRGTEAFFGQGTRLTVV.

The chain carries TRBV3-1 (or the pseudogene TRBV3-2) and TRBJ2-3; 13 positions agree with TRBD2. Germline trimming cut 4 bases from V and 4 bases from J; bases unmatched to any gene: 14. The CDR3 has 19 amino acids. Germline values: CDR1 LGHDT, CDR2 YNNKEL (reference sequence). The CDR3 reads CASSLRTSGSPLRADTQYF. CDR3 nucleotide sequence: TGTGCCAGCAGCCTGAGGACTAGCGGGAGCCCCCTGCGCGCAGATACGCAGTATTTT.

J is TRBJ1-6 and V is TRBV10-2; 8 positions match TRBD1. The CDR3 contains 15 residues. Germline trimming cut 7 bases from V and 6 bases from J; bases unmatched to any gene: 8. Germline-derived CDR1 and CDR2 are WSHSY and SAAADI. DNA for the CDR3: TGCGCCAGCAAGGTCGAGACAGGGGCTAATTCACCCCTCCACTTT. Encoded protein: CASKVETGANSPLHF.

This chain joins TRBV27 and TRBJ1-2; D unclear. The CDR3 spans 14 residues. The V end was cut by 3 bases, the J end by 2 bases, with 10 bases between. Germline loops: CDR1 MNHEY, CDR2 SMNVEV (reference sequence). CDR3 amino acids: CASSFGPGNYGYTF. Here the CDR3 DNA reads TGTGCCAGCAGTTTCGGTCCAGGAAACTATGGCTACACCTTC.

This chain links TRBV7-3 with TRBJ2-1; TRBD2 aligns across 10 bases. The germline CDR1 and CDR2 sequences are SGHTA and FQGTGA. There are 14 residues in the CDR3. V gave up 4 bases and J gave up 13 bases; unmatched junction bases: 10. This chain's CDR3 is CASSSTGTSETQFF. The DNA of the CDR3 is TGTGCCAGCAGCTCAACCGGGACTAGCGAGACCCAGTTCTTC.

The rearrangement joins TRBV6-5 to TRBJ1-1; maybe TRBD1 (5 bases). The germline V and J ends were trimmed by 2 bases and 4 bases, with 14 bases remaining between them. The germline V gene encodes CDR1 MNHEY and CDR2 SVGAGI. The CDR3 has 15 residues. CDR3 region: CASSYRVGGGTEAFF. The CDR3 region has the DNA TGTGCCAGCAGTTACCGGGTGGGGGGAGGCACTGAAGCTTTCTTT.

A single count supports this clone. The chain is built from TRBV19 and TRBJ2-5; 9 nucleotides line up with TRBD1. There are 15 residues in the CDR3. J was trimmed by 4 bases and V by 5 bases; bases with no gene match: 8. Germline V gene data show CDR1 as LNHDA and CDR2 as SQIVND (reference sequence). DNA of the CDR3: TGTGCCAGTAGTGGCGGGACAGGGTCCGGAGAGACCCAGTACTTC. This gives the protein CASSGGTGSGETQYF.

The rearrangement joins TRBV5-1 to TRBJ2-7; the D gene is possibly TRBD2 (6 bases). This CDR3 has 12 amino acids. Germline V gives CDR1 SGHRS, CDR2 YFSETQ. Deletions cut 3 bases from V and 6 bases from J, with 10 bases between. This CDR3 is CASSSGTAEQYF. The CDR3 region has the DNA TGCGCCAGCAGCTCCGGGACTGCCGAGCAGTACTTC.

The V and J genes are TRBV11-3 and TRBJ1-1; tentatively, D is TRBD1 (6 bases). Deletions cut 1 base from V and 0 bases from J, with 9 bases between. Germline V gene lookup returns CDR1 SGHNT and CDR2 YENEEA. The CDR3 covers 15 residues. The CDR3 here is CASSLGDRMNTEAFF. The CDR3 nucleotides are TGTGCCAGCAGCTTAGGTGACAGGATGAACACTGAAGCTTTCTTT.

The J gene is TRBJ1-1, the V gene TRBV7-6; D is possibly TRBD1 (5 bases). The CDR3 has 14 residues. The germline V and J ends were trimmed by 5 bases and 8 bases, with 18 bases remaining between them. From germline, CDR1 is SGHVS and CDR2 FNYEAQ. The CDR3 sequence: CASSAWVDSEEAFF. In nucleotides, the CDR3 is TGTGCCAGCAGCGCATGGGTCGACAGTGAAGAAGCTTTCTTT.

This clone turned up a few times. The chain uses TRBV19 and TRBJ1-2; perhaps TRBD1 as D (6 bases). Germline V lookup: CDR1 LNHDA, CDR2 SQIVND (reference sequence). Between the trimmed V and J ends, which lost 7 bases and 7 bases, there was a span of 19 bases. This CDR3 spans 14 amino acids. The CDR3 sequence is CASKPDSSFGGYTF. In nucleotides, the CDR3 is TGTGCCAGTAAGCCGGACAGCTCATTTGGTGGCTACACCTTC.

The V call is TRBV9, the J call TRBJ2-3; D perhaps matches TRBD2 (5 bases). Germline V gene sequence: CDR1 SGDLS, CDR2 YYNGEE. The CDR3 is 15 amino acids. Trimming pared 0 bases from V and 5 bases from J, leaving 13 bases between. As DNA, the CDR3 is TGTGCCAGCAGCGTAGTGGGTGGAGGAGTAGATACGCAGTATTTT. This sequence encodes CASSVVGGGVDTQYF.

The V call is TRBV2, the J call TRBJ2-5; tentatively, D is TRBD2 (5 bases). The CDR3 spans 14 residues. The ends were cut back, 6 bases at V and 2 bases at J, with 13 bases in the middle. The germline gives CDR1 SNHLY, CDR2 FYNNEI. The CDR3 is CASRKYREQETQYF. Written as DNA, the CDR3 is TGTGCCAGCAGGAAGTACCGGGAACAAGAGACCCAGTACTTC.

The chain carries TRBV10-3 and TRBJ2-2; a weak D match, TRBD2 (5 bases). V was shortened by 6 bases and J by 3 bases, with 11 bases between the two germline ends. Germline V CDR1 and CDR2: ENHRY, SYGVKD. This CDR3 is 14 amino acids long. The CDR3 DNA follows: TGTGCCATCAGGAGCGGACCCGACACCGGGGAGCTGTTTTTT. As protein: CAIRSGPDTGELFF.

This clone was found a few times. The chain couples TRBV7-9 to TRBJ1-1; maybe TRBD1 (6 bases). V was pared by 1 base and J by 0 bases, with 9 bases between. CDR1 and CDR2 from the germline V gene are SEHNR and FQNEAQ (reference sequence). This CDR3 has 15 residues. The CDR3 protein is CASSLDGQMNTEAFF. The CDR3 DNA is TGTGCCAGCAGCTTAGACGGACAGATGAACACTGAAGCTTTCTTT.

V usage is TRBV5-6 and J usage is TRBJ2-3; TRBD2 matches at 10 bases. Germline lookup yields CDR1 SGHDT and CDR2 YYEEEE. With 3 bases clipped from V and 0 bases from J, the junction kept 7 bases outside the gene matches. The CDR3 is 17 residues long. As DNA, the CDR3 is TGTGCCAGCAGCTGGGCTGGACTAGCGGCTAGCACAGATACGCAGTATTTT. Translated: CASSWAGLAASTDTQYF.

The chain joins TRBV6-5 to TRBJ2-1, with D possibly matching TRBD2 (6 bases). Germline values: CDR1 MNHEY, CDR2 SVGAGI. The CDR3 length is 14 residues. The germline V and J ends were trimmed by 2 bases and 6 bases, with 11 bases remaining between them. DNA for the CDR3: TGTGCCAGCAGTTACAGCGGGCCGGGCAATGAGCAGTTCTTC. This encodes CASSYSGPGNEQFF.

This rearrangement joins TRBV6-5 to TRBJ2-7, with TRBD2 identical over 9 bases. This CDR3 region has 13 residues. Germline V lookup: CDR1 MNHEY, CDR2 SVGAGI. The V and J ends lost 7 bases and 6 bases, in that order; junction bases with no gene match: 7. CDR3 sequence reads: CASKVETSGEQYF. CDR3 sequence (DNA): TGTGCCAGCAAGGTGGAGACTAGCGGCGAGCAGTACTTC.

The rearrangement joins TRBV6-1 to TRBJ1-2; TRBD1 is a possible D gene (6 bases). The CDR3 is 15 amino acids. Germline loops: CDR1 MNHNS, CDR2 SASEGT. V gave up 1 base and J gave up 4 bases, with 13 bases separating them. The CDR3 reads CASSEGQATSYGYTF. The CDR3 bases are TGTGCCAGCAGTGAAGGACAGGCTACTAGCTATGGCTACACCTTC.

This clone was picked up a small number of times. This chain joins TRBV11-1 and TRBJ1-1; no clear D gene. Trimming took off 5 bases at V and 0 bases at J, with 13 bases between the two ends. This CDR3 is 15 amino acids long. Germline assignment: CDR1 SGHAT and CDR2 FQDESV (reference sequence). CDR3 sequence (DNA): TGTGCCAGCAGCGGTAAGCGGAGCCTGAACACTGAAGCTTTCTTT. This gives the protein CASSGKRSLNTEAFF.

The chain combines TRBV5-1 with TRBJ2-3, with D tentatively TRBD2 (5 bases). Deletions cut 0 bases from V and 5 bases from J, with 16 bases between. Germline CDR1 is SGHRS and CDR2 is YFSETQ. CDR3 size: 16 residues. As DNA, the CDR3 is TGCGCCAGCAGCTTGGGTCGTACGATCGGGATAGATACGCAGTATTTT. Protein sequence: CASSLGRTIGIDTQYF. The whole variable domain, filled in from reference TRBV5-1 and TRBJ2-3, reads KAGVTQTPRYLIKTRGQQVTLSCSPISGHRSVSWYQQTPGQGLQFLFEYFSETQRNKGNFPGRFSGRQFSNSRSEMNVSTLELGDSALYLCASSLGRTIGIDTQYFGPGTRLTVL.